The 8 T cell receptor beta chains given below trace back to one sample, sequenced in a study of cytomegalovirus exposure and HLA in healthy donors. The PCR ran on 60 Vbeta and 13 Jbeta primers. Sequencing used immunoSEQ multiplex PCR; TCRdb keeps in-frame clones, though not all of them. The sample gives more than 110,000 clones, roughly 80% of which show up once; around 9.1% is in the top ten. The source material was PBMCs. All receptors come from a woman aged 50 to 65 in good health and CMV-seropositive.

This rearrangement joins TRBV19 to TRBJ2-4; 9 bases agree with TRBD1. The V gene's germline CDR1 is LNHDA and CDR2 SQIVND (reference sequence). CDR3 length: 17 amino acids. V lost 4 bases, J lost 1 base, and 8 bases stayed unmatched. The chain's CDR3 is CASSTGTGRGAKNIQYF. CDR3 DNA sequence: TGTGCCAGTAGTACGGGGACAGGGCGGGGGGCCAAAAACATTCAGTACTTC.

The V gene is TRBV18, the J gene TRBJ2-5; 10 bases align to TRBD2. The V gene's germline CDR1 is KGHSH and CDR2 LQKENI. Losses at the gene ends were 6 bases for V and 1 base for J; bases not matched to a gene: 11. The length of the CDR3 is 17 residues. The DNA for the CDR3 is TGTGCCAGCTCCCCCGGAGGTAGCGGGGGGATCCAAGAGACCCAGTACTTC. Its translation: CASSPGGSGGIQETQYF.

The CDR3 spells CASSIEGSNQPQHF. The CDR3 DNA sequence: TGTGCCAGTAGTATCGAGGGTAGCAATCAGCCCCAGCATTTT. This chain uses TRBV19 with TRBJ1-5; no reliable D call. The CDR3 extends over 14 amino acids. Germline lookup yields CDR1 LNHDA and CDR2 SQIVND (reference sequence). The V end was cut by 3 bases, the J end by 0 bases, with 6 bases between. The full variable domain, in which reference TRBV19 and TRBJ1-5 provide the parts outside the CDR3, is DGGITQSPKYLFRKEGQNVTLSCEQNLNHDAMYWYRQDPGQGLRLIYYSQIVNDFQKGDIAEGYSVSREKKESFPLTVTSAQKNPTAFYLCASSIEGSNQPQHFGDGTRLSIL.

V gene TRBV7-2 combines with J gene TRBJ2-1; TRBD2 agrees at 7 bases. This CDR3 has 14 amino acids. Looked up from germline, CDR1 is SGHTA and CDR2 is FQGNSA. Unmatched junction bases numbered 8, after V lost 8 bases and J lost 4 bases. CDR3 nucleotide sequence: TGTGCCAGCGTTCCAGCGGGGCTATACAATGAGCAGTTCTTC. Protein product: CASVPAGLYNEQFF.

This clone was counted between two and nine times. This chain uses TRBV11-3 with TRBJ2-5; the D gene is possibly TRBD1 (6 bases). Germline V gene sequence: CDR1 SGHNT, CDR2 YENEEA. The CDR3 has 13 residues. V shed 0 bases and J shed 4 bases, with 6 bases lying between them. CDR3 residues: CASSLDRGETQYF. In DNA, the CDR3 is TGTGCCAGCAGCTTAGACAGGGGAGAGACCCAGTACTTC. Looking up the rest from reference TRBV11-3 and TRBJ2-5 gives the full variable domain: EAGVVQSPRYKIIEKKQPVAFWCNPISGHNTLYWYLQNLGQGPELLIRYENEEAVDDSQLPKDRFSAERLKGVDSTLKIQPAELGDSAVYLCASSLDRGETQYFGPGTRLLVL.

The gene calls are TRBV27 and TRBJ2-2, with TRBD1 identical over 7 bases. Looked up from germline, CDR1 is MNHEY and CDR2 is SMNVEV (reference sequence). CDR3 length equals 18 residues. The V gene end was trimmed by 1 base and the J gene end by 7 bases; junction bases not matched to a gene: 15. CDR3 loop: CASSLLSFEETGFGELFF. The CDR3 DNA reads as TGTGCCAGCAGTTTATTAAGTTTTGAGGAGACAGGGTTCGGGGAGCTGTTTTTT.

The V and J genes are TRBV7-9 and TRBJ2-3, with 8 bases identical to TRBD1. Trimming cost V 6 bases and J 3 bases; bases outside gene matches: 8. CDR1 and CDR2 (germline): SEHNR, FQNEAQ (reference sequence). This CDR3 comprises 15 residues. The CDR3 nucleotides read TGTGCCAGCAGACATCAGGGGGCGCTAACAGATACGCAGTATTTT. Translating it yields CASRHQGALTDTQYF.

The V and J genes are TRBV6-1 and TRBJ2-7; D gene ambiguous. Germline-derived CDR1 and CDR2 are MNHNS and SASEGT. V gave up 1 base and J gave up 3 bases, with 7 bases separating them. The CDR3 covers 13 residues. The CDR3 nucleotides are TGTGCCAGCAGTGAAGAGTGGCTCTACGAGCAGTACTTC. It specifies CASSEEWLYEQYF.